This T cell receptor beta chain was profiled in a study of cytomegalovirus exposure and HLA in healthy donors. Findings and limits, study-wide: In a later analysis, TCR beta V- and J-gene trimming was associated with a missense DCLRE1C variant.

PCR was performed using 60 Vbeta and 13 Jbeta primers. Here immunoSEQ multiplex PCR was the method, and the copy in TCRdb shows in-frame clones only, minus some. The sample has some 76,000 clones, approximately 72% seen once. Remarks on this clone: Its antigen is unknown.

CDR1 is SGHNT, CDR2 YENEEA, per germline. J was trimmed by 7 bases and V by 3 bases; bases with no gene match: 10. This CDR3 is 16 amino acids long. The clonotype originates from a woman in her thirties or forties in good health and CMV-seropositive. The sequenced sample consisted of PBMCs. This rearrangement joins TRBV11-3 to TRBJ2-2; 8 positions match TRBD2. The CDR3 coding sequence is TGTGCCAGCAGCTTGAATTCGCGGGGGGCAGGCGGGGAGCTGTTTTTT. This translates into CASSLNSRGAGGELFF.